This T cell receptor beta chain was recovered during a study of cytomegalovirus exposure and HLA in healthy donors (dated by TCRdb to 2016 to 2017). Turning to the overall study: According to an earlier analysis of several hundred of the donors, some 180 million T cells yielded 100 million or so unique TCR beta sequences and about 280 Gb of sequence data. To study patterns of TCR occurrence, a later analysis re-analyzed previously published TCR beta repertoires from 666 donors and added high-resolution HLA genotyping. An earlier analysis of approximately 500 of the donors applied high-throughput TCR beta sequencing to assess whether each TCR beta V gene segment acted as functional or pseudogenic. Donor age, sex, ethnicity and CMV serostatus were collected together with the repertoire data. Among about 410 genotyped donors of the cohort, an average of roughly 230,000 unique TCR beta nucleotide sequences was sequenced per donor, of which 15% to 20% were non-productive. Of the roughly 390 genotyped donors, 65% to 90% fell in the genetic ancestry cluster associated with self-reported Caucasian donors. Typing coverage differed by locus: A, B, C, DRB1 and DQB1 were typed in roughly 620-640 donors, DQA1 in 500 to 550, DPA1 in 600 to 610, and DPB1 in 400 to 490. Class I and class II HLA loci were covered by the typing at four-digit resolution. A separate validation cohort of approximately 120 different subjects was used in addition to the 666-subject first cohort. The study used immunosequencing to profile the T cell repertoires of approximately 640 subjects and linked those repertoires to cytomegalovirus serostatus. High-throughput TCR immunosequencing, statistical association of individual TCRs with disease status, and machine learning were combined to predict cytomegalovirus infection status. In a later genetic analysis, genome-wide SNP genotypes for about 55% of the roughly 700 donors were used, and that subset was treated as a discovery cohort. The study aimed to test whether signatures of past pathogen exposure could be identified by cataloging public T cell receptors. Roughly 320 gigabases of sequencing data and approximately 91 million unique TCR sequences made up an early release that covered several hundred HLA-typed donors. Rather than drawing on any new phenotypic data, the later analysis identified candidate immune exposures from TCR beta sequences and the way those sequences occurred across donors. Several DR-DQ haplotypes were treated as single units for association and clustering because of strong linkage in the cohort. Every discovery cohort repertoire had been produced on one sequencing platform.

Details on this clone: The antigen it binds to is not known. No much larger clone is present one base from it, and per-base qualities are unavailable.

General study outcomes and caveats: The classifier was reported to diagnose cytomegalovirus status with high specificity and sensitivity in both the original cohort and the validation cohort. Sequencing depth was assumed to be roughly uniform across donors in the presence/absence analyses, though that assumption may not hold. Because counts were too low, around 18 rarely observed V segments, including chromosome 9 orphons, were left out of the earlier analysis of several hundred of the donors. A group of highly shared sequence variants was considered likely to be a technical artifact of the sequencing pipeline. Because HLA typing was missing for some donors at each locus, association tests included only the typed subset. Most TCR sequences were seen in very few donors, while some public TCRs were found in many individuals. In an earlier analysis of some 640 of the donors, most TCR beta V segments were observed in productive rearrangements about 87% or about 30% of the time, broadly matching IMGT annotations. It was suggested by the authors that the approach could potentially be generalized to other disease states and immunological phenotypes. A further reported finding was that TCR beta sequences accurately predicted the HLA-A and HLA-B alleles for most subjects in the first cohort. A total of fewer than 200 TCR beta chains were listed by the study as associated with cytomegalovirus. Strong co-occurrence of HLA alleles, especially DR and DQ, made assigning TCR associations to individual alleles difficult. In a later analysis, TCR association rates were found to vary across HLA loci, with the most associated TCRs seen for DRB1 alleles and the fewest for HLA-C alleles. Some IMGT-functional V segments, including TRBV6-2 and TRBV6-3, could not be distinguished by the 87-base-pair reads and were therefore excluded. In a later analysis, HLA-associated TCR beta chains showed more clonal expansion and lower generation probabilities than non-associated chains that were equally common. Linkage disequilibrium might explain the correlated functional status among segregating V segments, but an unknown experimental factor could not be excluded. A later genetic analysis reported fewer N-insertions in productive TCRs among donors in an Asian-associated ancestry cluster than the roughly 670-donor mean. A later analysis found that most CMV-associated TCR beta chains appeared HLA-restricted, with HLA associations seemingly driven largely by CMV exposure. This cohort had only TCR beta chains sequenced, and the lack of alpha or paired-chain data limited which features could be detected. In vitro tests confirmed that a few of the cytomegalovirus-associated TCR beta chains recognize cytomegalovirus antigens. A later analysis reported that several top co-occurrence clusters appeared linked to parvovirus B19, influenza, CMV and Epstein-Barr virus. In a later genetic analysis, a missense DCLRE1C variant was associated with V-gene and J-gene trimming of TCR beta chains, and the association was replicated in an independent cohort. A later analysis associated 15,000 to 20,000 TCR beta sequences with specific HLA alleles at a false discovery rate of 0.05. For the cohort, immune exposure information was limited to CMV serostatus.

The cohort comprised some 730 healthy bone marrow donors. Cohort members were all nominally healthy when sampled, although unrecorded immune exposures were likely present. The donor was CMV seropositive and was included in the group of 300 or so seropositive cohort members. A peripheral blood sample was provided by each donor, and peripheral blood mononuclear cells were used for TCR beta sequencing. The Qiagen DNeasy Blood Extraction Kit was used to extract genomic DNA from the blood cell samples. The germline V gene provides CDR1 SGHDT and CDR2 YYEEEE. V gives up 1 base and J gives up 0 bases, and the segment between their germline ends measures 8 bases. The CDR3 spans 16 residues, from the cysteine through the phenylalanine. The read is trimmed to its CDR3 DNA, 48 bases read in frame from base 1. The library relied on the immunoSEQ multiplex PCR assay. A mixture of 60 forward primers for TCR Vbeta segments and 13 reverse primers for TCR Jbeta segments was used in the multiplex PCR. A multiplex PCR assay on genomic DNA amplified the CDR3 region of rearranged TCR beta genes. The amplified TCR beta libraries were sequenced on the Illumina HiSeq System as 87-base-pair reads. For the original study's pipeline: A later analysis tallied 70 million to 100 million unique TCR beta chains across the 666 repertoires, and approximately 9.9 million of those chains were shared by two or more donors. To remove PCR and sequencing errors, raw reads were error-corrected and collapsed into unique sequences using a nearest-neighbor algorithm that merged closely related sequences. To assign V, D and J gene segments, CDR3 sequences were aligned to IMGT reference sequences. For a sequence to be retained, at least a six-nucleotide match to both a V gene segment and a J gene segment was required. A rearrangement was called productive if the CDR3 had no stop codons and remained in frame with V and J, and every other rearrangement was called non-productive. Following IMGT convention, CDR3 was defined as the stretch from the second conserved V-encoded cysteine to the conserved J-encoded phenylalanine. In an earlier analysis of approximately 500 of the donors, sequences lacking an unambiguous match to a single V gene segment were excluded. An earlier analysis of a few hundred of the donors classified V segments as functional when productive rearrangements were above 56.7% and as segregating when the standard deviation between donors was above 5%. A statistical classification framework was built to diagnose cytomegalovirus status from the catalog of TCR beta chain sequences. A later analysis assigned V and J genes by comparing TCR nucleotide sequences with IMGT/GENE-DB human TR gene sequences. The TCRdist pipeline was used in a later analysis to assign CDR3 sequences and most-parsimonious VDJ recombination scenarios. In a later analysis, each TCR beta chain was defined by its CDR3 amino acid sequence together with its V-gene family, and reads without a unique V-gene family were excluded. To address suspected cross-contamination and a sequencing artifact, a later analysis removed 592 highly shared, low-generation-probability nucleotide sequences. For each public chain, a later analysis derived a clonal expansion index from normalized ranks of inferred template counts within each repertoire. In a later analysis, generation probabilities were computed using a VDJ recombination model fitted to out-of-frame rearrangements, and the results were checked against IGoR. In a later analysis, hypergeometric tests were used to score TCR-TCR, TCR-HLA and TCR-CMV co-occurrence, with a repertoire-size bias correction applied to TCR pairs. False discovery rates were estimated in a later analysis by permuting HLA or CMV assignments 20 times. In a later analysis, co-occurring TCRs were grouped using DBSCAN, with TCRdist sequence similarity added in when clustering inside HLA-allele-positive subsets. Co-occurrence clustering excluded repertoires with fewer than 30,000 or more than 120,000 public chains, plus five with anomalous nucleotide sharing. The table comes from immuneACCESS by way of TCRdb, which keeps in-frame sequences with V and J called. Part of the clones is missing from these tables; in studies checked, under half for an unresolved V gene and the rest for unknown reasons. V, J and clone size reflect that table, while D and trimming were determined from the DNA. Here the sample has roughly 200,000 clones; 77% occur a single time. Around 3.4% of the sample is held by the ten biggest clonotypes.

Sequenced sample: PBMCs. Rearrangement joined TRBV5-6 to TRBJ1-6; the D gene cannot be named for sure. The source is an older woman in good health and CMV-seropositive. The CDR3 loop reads CASSLRSSSYNSPLHF. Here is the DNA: TGTGCCAGCAGCTTGCGGTCAAGCTCCTATAATTCACCCCTCCACTTT.